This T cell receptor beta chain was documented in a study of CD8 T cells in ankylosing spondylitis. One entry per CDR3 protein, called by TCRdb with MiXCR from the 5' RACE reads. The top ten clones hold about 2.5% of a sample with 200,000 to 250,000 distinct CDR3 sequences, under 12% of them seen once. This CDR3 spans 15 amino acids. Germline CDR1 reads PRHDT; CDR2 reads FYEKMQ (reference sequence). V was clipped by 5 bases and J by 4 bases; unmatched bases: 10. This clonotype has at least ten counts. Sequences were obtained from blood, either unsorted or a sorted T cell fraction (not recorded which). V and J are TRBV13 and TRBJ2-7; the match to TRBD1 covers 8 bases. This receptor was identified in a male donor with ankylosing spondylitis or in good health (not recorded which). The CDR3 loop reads CASSHRGQGSYEQYF. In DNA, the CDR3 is TGTGCCAGCAGCCATCGTGGACAGGGATCTTACGAGCAGTACTTC.